Each of the 10 T cell receptor beta chains below was sequenced from the same sample in a study of technical replicates of blood from a handful of donors. TCRdb's copy holds only in-frame clones and misses some; the assay was immunoSEQ multiplex PCR. This sample yields tens of thousands of clones, of which around 91% are seen a single time; 0.41% belongs to the top ten. Sequencing input: T cells isolated from PBMCs. Receptor source: a human donor in good health.

This clone is a singleton in its sample. CDR3 sequence: CASSQGAGQPMNTEAFF. The CDR3 DNA reads as TGCGCCAGCAGCCAAGGCGCCGGACAGCCGATGAACACTGAAGCTTTCTTT. The chain recombines TRBV4-3 with TRBJ1-1; a weak D match, TRBD1 (6 bases). Germline V gives CDR1 LGHNA, CDR2 YSLEER. CDR3 length equals 17 residues. V lost 1 base, J lost 0 bases, and 15 bases lay in between.

This chain connects TRBV9 to TRBJ2-3; TRBD2 is a possible D gene (5 bases). Germline CDR1 is SGDLS and CDR2 is YYNGEE. This CDR3 is 16 amino acids long. The V end lost 0 bases, the J end lost 1 base, and 12 bases lay between the germline ends. CDR3 DNA: TGTGCCAGCAGCGTAGGCCTAGCAGATCGCACAGATACGCAGTATTTT. Protein product: CASSVGLADRTDTQYF.

This clone was observed once. V and J are TRBV27 and TRBJ2-1; the match to TRBD2 covers 7 bases. The CDR3 covers 13 residues. Germline trimming cut 7 bases from V and 8 bases from J; bases unmatched to any gene: 8. Germline loops: CDR1 MNHEY, CDR2 SMNVEV (reference sequence). The CDR3 is CASNGGSLDEQFF. CDR3 sequence (DNA): TGTGCCAGCAATGGCGGGAGTTTGGATGAGCAGTTCTTC.

The gene calls are TRBV5-1 and TRBJ1-1; D unclear. The CDR3 is 15 amino acids. The V end was cut by 0 bases, the J end by 7 bases, with 16 bases between. Germline V lookup: CDR1 SGHRS, CDR2 YFSETQ. CDR3 coding DNA: TGCGCCAGCAGCTTGGGCGGTCCTGGGTCCATTGAAGCTTTCTTT. Its protein is CASSLGGPGSIEAFF.

V usage is TRBV19 and J usage is TRBJ1-2; TRBD1 aligns across 7 bases. Germline lookup yields CDR1 LNHDA and CDR2 SQIVND (reference sequence). The CDR3 sequence is 15 residues long. With V trimmed by 6 bases and J by 4 bases, 11 bases remained unmatched. The CDR3 reads CASSPYRGGIYGYTF. CDR3 coding DNA: TGTGCCAGTAGCCCTTACAGGGGCGGAATCTATGGCTACACCTTC. Combining the CDR3 with reference TRBV19 and TRBJ1-2 gives the whole variable domain DGGITQSPKYLFRKEGQNVTLSCEQNLNHDAMYWYRQDPGQGLRLIYYSQIVNDFQKGDIAEGYSVSREKKESFPLTVTSAQKNPTAFYLCASSPYRGGIYGYTFGSGTRLTVV.

J is TRBJ2-7 and V is TRBV9, with TRBD1 matching 7 bases. The CDR3 runs 13 residues. The V gene end was trimmed by 3 bases and the J gene end by 3 bases; junction bases not matched to a gene: 3. Germline values: CDR1 SGDLS, CDR2 YYNGEE. This chain's CDR3 is CASSEGDSYEQYF. The CDR3 DNA reads as TGTGCCAGCAGCGAAGGGGACAGCTACGAGCAGTACTTC.

The chain links TRBV19 to TRBJ1-5, with a weak D call TRBD1 (6 bases). The CDR3 is 12 amino acids. In germline, CDR1 is LNHDA, CDR2 SQIVND (reference sequence). The V end lost 9 bases, the J end lost 3 bases, and 9 bases lay between the germline ends. CDR3 in DNA: TGTGCCAGCGGGGGGCCCAATCAGCCCCAGCATTTT. As protein: CASGGPNQPQHF.

The V gene is TRBV2, the J gene TRBJ2-7; 7 nucleotides agree with TRBD2. With 1 base clipped from V and 7 bases from J, the junction kept 10 bases outside the gene matches. The germline gives CDR1 SNHLY, CDR2 FYNNEI. CDR3 length: 15 amino acids. CDR3 sequence: CASSEGAGVPGEQYF. The CDR3 region has the DNA TGTGCCAGCAGTGAAGGGGCGGGGGTCCCGGGAGAGCAGTACTTC.

The V gene is TRBV5-1, the J gene TRBJ1-1; maybe TRBD1 (5 bases). The CDR3 contains 14 residues. Germline values: CDR1 SGHRS, CDR2 YFSETQ. Trimming stripped 3 bases from V and 0 bases from J, with 9 bases between. This CDR3 is CASSSDNLNTEAFF. CDR3 sequence (DNA): TGCGCCAGCAGCTCGGACAACCTGAACACTGAAGCTTTCTTT.

The chain joins TRBV30 to TRBJ2-3, with TRBD2 matching over 7 bases. Losses at the gene ends were 2 bases for V and 0 bases for J; bases not matched to a gene: 14. Germline V CDR1 and CDR2: GTSNPN, SVGIG (reference sequence). The length of the CDR3 is 18 residues. Written as DNA, the CDR3 is TGTGCCTGGAGTTTCACCTATAGCGGGTGGCCTAGCACAGATACGCAGTATTTT. The encoded protein is CAWSFTYSGWPSTDTQYF.